This is a list of T cell receptor beta chains from one sample in a study of blood T cell repertoires in COVID-19. Produced via immunoSEQ multiplex PCR; TCRdb's table is partial and in-frame only. The sample lists approximately 94,000 clones; roughly nine tenths were seen once. The specimen sequenced was peripheral blood. The receptors derive from a young man in a cohort sampled during active COVID-19. CDR3s include the opening cysteine and the closing phenylalanine or tryptophan.

TRBV5-1 CASSLVGAGDEAFF
TRBV15 CATSSPTGDSYSGANVLTF
TRBV6-2/TRBV6-3 CASSYSSGRRGQPQHF
TRBV6-5 CASSYSGGPKFF
TRBV2 CASSDGGATGEQFF
TRBV19 CASSSASGGRNEQFF
TRBV7-9 CASSPLEGYTF
TRBV7-9 CASSRGDLAETQYF
TRBV7-8 CASSLVDRGWGKNTEAFF
TRBV2 CASSAGGANTGELFF
TRBV10-3 CAISALAGGADTQYF
TRBV28 CASAQGENTIYF
TRBV5-4 CASSLGAYEQYF
TRBV19 CASSTILQGKAHEQYF
TRBV2 CASSPTTGVGGYTF
TRBV5-8 CASSFRVLSYNEQFF
TRBV19 CASSMNTLPNQPQHF
TRBV5-5 CASSRLTSTDTQYF
TRBV10-3 CAISDTKETQYF
TRBV6-6 CASSSGPGQPQHF
TRBV4-1 CASSQAFDRVDTGELFF
TRBV2 CASVRTGAGELFF
TRBV6-5 CASSYSGSGGYTF
TRBV5-4 CASSGGAYPSGANVLTF
TRBV7-9 CASSLGSGEETQYF
TRBV6-4 CASKRNGGDTEAFF
TRBV7-9 CASSLVSLGSGNEKLFF
TRBV3-1/TRBV3-2 CASSQGSGLPYEQYF
TRBV27 CASSPGLNQPQHF